This T cell receptor beta chain appears in the sequencing data of a study of T cells in localized non-small cell lung cancer. On this clone itself: Its target is not known.

CDR3 size: 15 residues. Trimming cost V 6 bases and J 2 bases; bases outside gene matches: 3. Per the germline V gene, CDR1 is MNHEY and CDR2 is SMNVEV (reference sequence). Sequencing was performed with immunoSEQ multiplex PCR; in TCRdb, only in-frame clones are kept and a portion is missing. This sample has more than 45,000 clones, with 70% to 85% found just once. Study-wide points: Median detection of top 100 tumor clones in adjacent lung was 57 clones. Uninvolved adjacent lung showed the highest T cell clonality, exceeding tumor. The study sequenced only one region of the tumor. As a result, intratumor heterogeneity could not be excluded and remains possible.

The V call is TRBV27, the J call TRBJ1-6; 8 nucleotides agree with TRBD1. Source: peripheral blood, taken before any cancer treatment. The sequence came from a man aged 40 to 69 with stage I squamous cell lung carcinoma. CDR3 amino acids: CASRQGATYNSPLHF. CDR3 bases: TGTGCCAGCAGGCAGGGGGCAACCTATAATTCACCCCTCCACTTT.